This T cell receptor beta chain was documented in a study of preoperative IRX-2 immunotherapy in early breast cancer. Sequencing used immunoSEQ multiplex PCR; TCRdb keeps in-frame clones, though not all of them. The repertoire holds 20,000 to 30,000 clones, about 68% seen once, with under 8% in the top ten. V gave up 3 bases and J gave up 6 bases; unmatched junction bases: 11. The V gene's germline CDR1 is SGHRS and CDR2 YFSETQ. CDR3 length equals 15 residues. As to treatment: preoperative locoregional IRX-2 cytokine immunotherapy. Patients received preoperative, locoregional IRX-2 cytokine immunotherapy in a phase Ib study.

The source is a human donor with breast cancer. The chain has TRBV5-1 and TRBJ1-1; 7 bases line up with TRBD1. Here the sequenced sample was lymph node tissue, taken after IRX-2 immunotherapy. This CDR3 reads CASSSQDRAISEAFF. CDR3 nucleotide sequence: TGCGCCAGCAGCTCCCAAGACAGGGCAATCTCTGAAGCTTTCTTT.